Listed here are 28 T cell receptor beta chains from one sample, sequenced in a study of T-cell reconstitution after alpha-beta-depleted transplantation in children. The authors prepared the TCRbeta library with unique molecular identifiers. TCRdb itself ran the PCR reads through MiXCR, one entry per CDR3 protein. The repertoire holds around 270,000 distinct CDR3 sequences, with roughly a tenth as singletons. Sequenced material: PBMCs, taken before TCRalphabeta/CD19-depleted stem cell transplant. These receptors came from a boy younger than two with acute myeloid leukemia, due to receive a stem cell transplant.

This clonotype was counted many times. This sequence joins TRBV10-3 and TRBJ1-1; D not certain. V lost 3 bases and J lost 3, with 14 bases in between. This CDR3 comprises 15 residues. The germline V gene has CDR1 ENHRY and CDR2 SYGVKD. The CDR3 bases are TGTGCCATCAGTGAATTGCCACCGGAGGACACTGAAGCTTTCTTT. This translates into CAISELPPEDTEAFF.

This clonotype was seen at least ten times. The junction departs from the called germline gene at one end, perhaps through a read error. The rearrangement links TRBV29-1 to TRBJ2-7; D not certain. CDR1 and CDR2 (germline): SQVTM, ANQGSEA. The length of the CDR3 is 12 residues. The CDR3 sequence is CSVEDNSYEQYF. CDR3 nucleotides: TGCAGCGTAGAAGACAACTCCTACGAGCAGTACTTC.

This clonotype was detected a few times. V is TRBV6-5 and J is TRBJ1-6; D is unresolved. Trimming removed 2 bases from V and 7 bases from J, with 12 bases in between. CDR1 and CDR2 from the germline V gene are MNHEY and SVGAGI. The CDR3 runs 15 residues. CDR3 nucleotide sequence: TGTGCCAGCAGTTACCGGGAAGGTTTCAATTCACCCCTCCACTTT. Translation gives CASSYREGFNSPLHF.

This clonotype has just a few counts. The chain employs TRBV12-3 or TRBV12-4 and TRBJ2-1; 7 bases map to TRBD1. V shed 7 bases and J 3 bases; nucleotides not matched to a gene: 12. CDR3 length: 16 amino acids. In nucleotides, the CDR3 is TGTGCCAGCACCGGGACAGAAATTAAACTCTACAATGAGCAGTTCTTC. Amino acids: CASTGTEIKLYNEQFF.

Many counts were recorded for this clonotype. V gene TRBV7-8 combines with J gene TRBJ2-7; possible D gene TRBD1, 6 bases. This CDR3 has 16 residues. V lost 1 base to trimming and J lost 0 bases, with 13 bases between them. Germline V CDR1 and CDR2: SGHVS, FQNEAQ. CDR3 bases: TGTGCCAGCAGCTTAGGCACAGGGCGTAACTCCTACGAGCAGTACTTC. Amino acid sequence: CASSLGTGRNSYEQYF.

This clonotype showed up many times. The chain uses TRBV4-3 and TRBJ1-5; perhaps TRBD1 as D (5 bases). The CDR3 contains 15 residues. V lost 1 base and J lost 1, with 8 bases in between. Looked up from germline, CDR1 is LGHNA and CDR2 is YSLEER. This CDR3 is CASSQGSGSNQPQHF. The CDR3 nucleotides read TGCGCCAGCAGCCAAGGGTCAGGGAGCAATCAGCCCCAGCATTTT.

This clonotype was picked up a small number of times. The CDR3 is CASSPQRQIQETQYF. CDR3 DNA sequence: TGTGCCAGCAGCCCACAGCGACAGATACAAGAGACCCAGTACTTC. The chain couples TRBV7-9 to TRBJ2-5; possible D gene TRBD1, 5 bases. V was pared by 5 bases and J by 2 bases, with 15 bases between. Germline loops: CDR1 SEHNR, CDR2 FQNEAQ (reference sequence). The length of the CDR3 is 15 residues.

As to this clonotype: A much larger clone lies one base from this, so it may be a read error. This chain joins TRBV20-1 and TRBJ2-7; D uncertain. The CDR3 contains 14 residues. CDR1 is DFQATT and CDR2 is SNEGSKA in the germline V gene (reference sequence). The CDR3 bases are TGCAGTGCTCCAGCTTACTCGCTCTCCCACGAGCAGTACTTC. Its protein product is CSAPAYSLSHEQYF.

This clonotype was observed many times. The chain is built from TRBV5-1 and TRBJ2-5, with D perhaps TRBD1 (5 bases). This CDR3 is 12 amino acids long. The V end lost 6 bases, the J end lost 5 bases, and 11 bases lay between the germline ends. The germline V gene encodes CDR1 SGHRS and CDR2 YFSETQ. CDR3 protein: CASNEGVETQYF. DNA for the CDR3: TGCGCCAGCAATGAAGGGGTGGAGACCCAGTACTTC. The variable domain in full, with the rest retrieved from reference TRBV5-1 and TRBJ2-5, is KAGVTQTPRYLIKTRGQQVTLSCSPISGHRSVSWYQQTPGQGLQFLFEYFSETQRNKGNFPGRFSGRQFSNSRSEMNVSTLELGDSALYLCASNEGVETQYFGPGTRLLVL.

This clonotype was counted many times. The chain uses TRBV24-1 and TRBJ2-3; D perhaps matches TRBD2 (5 bases). V shed 5 bases and J shed 2 bases, with 10 bases lying between them. The CDR3 contains 14 residues. In germline, CDR1 is KGHDR, CDR2 SFDVKD. The CDR3 DNA reads TGTGCCACCAGTGGGATGGACTTCACAGATACGCAGTATTTT. Translating gives CATSGMDFTDTQYF.

This clonotype was recorded at least ten times. The V gene is TRBV12-3 or TRBV12-4, the J gene TRBJ2-2, with D maybe TRBD2 (6 bases). Deletions cut 5 bases from V and 2 bases from J, with 9 bases between. This CDR3 region has 14 residues. The CDR3: CASSGGRNTGELFF. CDR3 nucleotide sequence: TGTGCCAGCAGTGGGGGGAGAAACACCGGGGAGCTGTTTTTT.

The J gene is TRBJ1-5, the V gene TRBV19; TRBD1 might be the D (6 bases). From germline, CDR1 is LNHDA and CDR2 SQIVND (reference sequence). Between the trimmed V and J ends, which lost 4 bases and 0 bases, there was a span of 10 bases. The CDR3 runs 15 residues. CDR3 bases: TGTGCCAGTAGTACGGGACACTTTAGCAATCAGCCCCAGCATTTT. Residues: CASSTGHFSNQPQHF.

The gene calls are TRBV13 and TRBJ2-3; D unclear. Trimming stripped 5 bases from V and 0 bases from J, with 24 bases between. Germline lookup yields CDR1 PRHDT and CDR2 FYEKMQ (reference sequence). There are 19 residues in the CDR3. CDR3 residues: CASSIDKASSVLSTDTQYF. The CDR3 DNA is TGTGCCAGCAGCATAGATAAGGCCTCTTCCGTTCTTAGCACAGATACGCAGTATTTT.

This clonotype was seen ten or more times. J is TRBJ2-2 and V is TRBV5-1; D not certain. The germline V gene has CDR1 SGHRS and CDR2 YFSETQ. Trimming stripped 0 bases from V and 9 bases from J, with 15 bases between. This CDR3 region has 15 residues. In DNA form, the CDR3 reads TGCGCCAGCAGCTTGGGCCTAGACGGACCGCGGGAGCTGTTTTTT. It specifies CASSLGLDGPRELFF.

This clonotype was recorded at least ten times. This sequence joins TRBV15 and TRBJ2-4, with no clear D. V dropped 0 bases and J dropped 0 bases, with 6 bases sitting between them. CDR1 and CDR2 (germline): LNHNV, YYDKDF (reference sequence). The CDR3 consists of 15 residues. The CDR3 sequence: CATSREGLAKNIQYF. The CDR3 region has the DNA TGTGCCACCAGCAGAGAAGGGCTAGCCAAAAACATTCAGTACTTC.

Of note for this clonotype: One end of the junction varies from germline; a read error may be responsible. The J gene is TRBJ1-3, the V gene TRBV29-1; D gene ambiguous. CDR1 and CDR2 from the germline V gene are SQVTM and ANQGSEA. The CDR3 runs to 12 residues. For the CDR3, the DNA is TGCAACGTTGCGACTCCTGGAAACACCATATATTTT. Translating gives CNVATPGNTIYF.

This clonotype was counted between two and nine times. This chain uses TRBV18 with TRBJ2-1; no clear D. Germline loops: CDR1 KGHSH, CDR2 LQKENI. With 3 bases removed from V and 6 bases from J, the gap between germline ends came to 18 bases. The length of the CDR3 is 16 residues. The DNA of the CDR3 is TGTGCCAGCTCACCTCCAGTTGGGAATGGCTTCAATGAGCAGTTCTTC. Its translation: CASSPPVGNGFNEQFF.

The chain links TRBV9 to TRBJ2-7; no firm D call. From germline, CDR1 is SGDLS and CDR2 YYNGEE. CDR3 length equals 15 residues. V lost 0 bases and J 0 bases, leaving 10 bases between the germline ends. CDR3 residues: CASSVGVGSSYEQYF. The CDR3 coding sequence is TGTGCCAGCAGCGTAGGGGTGGGAAGCTCCTACGAGCAGTACTTC.

At least ten counts were recorded for this clonotype. The gene calls are TRBV7-2 and TRBJ2-1; D is undetermined. The CDR3 totals 13 residues. Per germline, CDR1 SGHTA and CDR2 FQGNSA. V was pared by 3 bases and J by 6 bases, with 9 bases between. For the CDR3, the DNA is TGTGCCAGCAGCTTTTATAGCATCAATGAGCAGTTCTTC. Translation: CASSFYSINEQFF.

This clonotype showed up many times. The rearrangement joins TRBV11-1 to TRBJ2-1, with 12 bases aligning to TRBD2. The germline V gene encodes CDR1 SGHAT and CDR2 FQDESV (reference sequence). The CDR3 has 19 amino acids. The V and J ends lost 2 bases and 3 bases, in that order; junction bases with no gene match: 11. The CDR3 region is CASSLSPSGGAMIYNEQFF. CDR3 DNA: TGTGCCAGCAGCTTATCCCCTAGCGGGGGGGCGATGATCTACAATGAGCAGTTCTTC.

The chain recombines TRBV5-1 with TRBJ2-3, with D uncertain. Germline V gene data show CDR1 as SGHRS and CDR2 as YFSETQ. The CDR3 sequence is 12 residues long. The V end lost 2 bases, the J end lost 6 bases, and 7 bases lay between the germline ends. This CDR3 is CASSLDLDTQYF. In nucleotides, the CDR3 is TGCGCCAGCAGCTTAGACCTTGATACGCAGTATTTT.

About this clonotype: One base away lies a much larger clone, so this may be a sequencing read error. The rearrangement uses TRBV20-1 and TRBJ2-7; 10 bases agree with TRBD2. The CDR3 has 14 amino acids. Germline CDR1 and CDR2: DFQATT and SNEGSKA (reference sequence). The CDR3 is CSAGTSGRVYDQYF. For the CDR3, the DNA is TGCAGTGCTGGGACCAGCGGGAGGGTTTACGACCAGTACTTC.

Ten or more counts support this clonotype. The rearrangement uses TRBV7-2 and TRBJ2-7; TRBD2 agrees at 12 bases. The germline gives CDR1 SGHTA, CDR2 FQGNSA. The CDR3 totals 14 residues. V dropped 2 bases and J dropped 6; count of bases not matched to a gene: 2. DNA of the CDR3: TGTGCCAGCAGCTTACTAGCGGGAGGGGGCGAGCAGTACTTC. It specifies CASSLLAGGGEQYF. Using reference TRBV7-2 and TRBJ2-7 for the parts outside the CDR3, the full variable domain is GAGVSQSPSNKVTEKGKDVELRCDPISGHTALYWYRQSLGQGLEFLIYFQGNSAPDKSGLPSDRFSAERTGGSVSTLTIQRTQQEDSAVYLCASSLLAGGGEQYFGPGTRLTVT.

In this sample, this clonotype turned up a few times. CDR3 sequence: CSAGIFGAGASGNYGYTF. The DNA of the CDR3 is TGCAGTGCTGGTATTTTTGGGGCAGGGGCCTCGGGGAACTATGGCTACACCTTC. The chain links TRBV20-1 to TRBJ1-2; D might be TRBD1 (6 bases). Germline lookup yields CDR1 DFQATT and CDR2 SNEGSKA (reference sequence). V lost 5 bases, J lost 2 bases, and 27 bases lay in between. The CDR3 sequence is 18 residues long.

This clonotype was picked up many times. The chain has TRBV20-1 and TRBJ2-7; possible D gene TRBD1, 5 bases. Germline V lookup: CDR1 DFQATT, CDR2 SNEGSKA (reference sequence). Trimming cost V 3 bases and J 7 bases, with 10 bases left between them. CDR3 size: 11 residues. Written as DNA, the CDR3 is TGCAGTGCTAGCCCAGGGCCGGAGCAGTACTTC. Translated: CSASPGPEQYF.

This clonotype showed up many times. The rearrangement uses TRBV10-3 and TRBJ2-6; D is unresolved. The CDR3 contains 17 residues. The germline gives CDR1 ENHRY, CDR2 SYGVKD. V was clipped by 6 bases and J by 2 bases, with 17 bases between them. The CDR3 DNA reads as TGTGCCATCAGCGAATTGGGTAGGGTCCCTGGGGCCAACGTCCTGACTTTC. Translated: CAISELGRVPGANVLTF.

The chain combines TRBV12-3 or TRBV12-4 with TRBJ1-1; possibly TRBD1 for D (5 bases). The length of the CDR3 is 15 residues. Trimming removed 3 bases from V and 4 bases from J, with 15 bases in between. The CDR3 loop is CASSLGQPWGTEAFF. DNA for the CDR3: TGTGCCAGCAGTTTGGGGCAGCCTTGGGGCACTGAAGCTTTCTTT.

This clonotype was counted at least ten times. The V gene is TRBV3-1, the J gene TRBJ1-5, with TRBD1 matching over 10 bases. The V gene end was trimmed by 4 bases and the J gene end by 7 bases; junction bases not matched to a gene: 4. The germline CDR1 and CDR2 sequences are LGHDT and YNNKEL (reference sequence). The CDR3 totals 14 residues. The DNA of the CDR3 is TGTGCCAGCAGCCGAGACAGGGGGCAACAGCCCCAGCATTTT. The encoded protein is CASSRDRGQQPQHF.